Sequencing of this T cell receptor (beta chain) was carried out in a study of T-cell reconstitution after alpha-beta-depleted transplantation in children. The CDR3 has 15 amino acids. Germline loops: CDR1 ENHRY, CDR2 SYGVKD. V trimming: 6 bases; J trimming: 9 bases; junction bases outside the gene matches: 7. Construction of the TCRbeta library involved unique molecular identifiers. TCRdb processed the PCR reads anew with MiXCR; each CDR3 protein has one entry. The data contain some 340,000 distinct CDR3 sequences, around a tenth of them singletons. This clonotype was detected a few times. This sequence was found in a human donor who donated a stem cell graft to a child with acute lymphoblastic leukemia. The sample in question was PBMCs from the stem cell graft donor, obtained from the stem cell graft. The chain uses TRBV10-3 and TRBJ2-1; the match to TRBD2 covers 14 bases. This CDR3 reads CAISGTSGRSGEQFF. CDR3 DNA: TGTGCCATCAGCGGGACTAGCGGGAGATCCGGTGAGCAGTTCTTC.